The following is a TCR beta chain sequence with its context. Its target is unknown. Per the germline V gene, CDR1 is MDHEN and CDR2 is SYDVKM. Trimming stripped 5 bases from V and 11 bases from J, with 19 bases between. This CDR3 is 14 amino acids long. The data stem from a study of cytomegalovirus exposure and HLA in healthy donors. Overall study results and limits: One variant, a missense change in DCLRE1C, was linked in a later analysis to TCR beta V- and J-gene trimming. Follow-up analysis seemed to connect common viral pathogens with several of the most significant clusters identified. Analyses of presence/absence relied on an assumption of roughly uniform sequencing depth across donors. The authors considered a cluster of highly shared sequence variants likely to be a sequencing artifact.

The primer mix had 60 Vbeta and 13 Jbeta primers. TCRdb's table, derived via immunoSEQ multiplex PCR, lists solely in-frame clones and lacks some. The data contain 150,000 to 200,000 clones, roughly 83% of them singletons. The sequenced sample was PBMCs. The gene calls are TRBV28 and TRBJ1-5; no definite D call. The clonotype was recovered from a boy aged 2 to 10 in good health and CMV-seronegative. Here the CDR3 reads CASSPRLATKTQHF. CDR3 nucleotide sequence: TGTGCCAGCAGTCCCCGGCTGGCCACTAAGACCCAGCATTTT.